In its sample, the clone carrying this T cell receptor (beta chain) was seen a few times. The data were produced by immunoSEQ multiplex PCR, yet TCRdb's version contains in-frame clones alone and is incomplete. The repertoire holds roughly 57,000 clones, roughly 80% seen once, with 3.2% in the top ten. The CDR3 is 12 amino acids. V lost 3 bases and J 2 bases, leaving 2 bases between the germline ends. These data originate in a study of blood T cell repertoires in COVID-19. The sample taken for sequencing was peripheral blood. The chain links TRBV12-3 or TRBV12-4 to TRBJ1-3; no reliable D call. The source is a man aged 60 to 69 with acute or convalescent COVID-19. The CDR3 region has the DNA TGTGCCAGCAGTTTCGCTGGAAACACCATATATTTT. It specifies CASSFAGNTIYF.